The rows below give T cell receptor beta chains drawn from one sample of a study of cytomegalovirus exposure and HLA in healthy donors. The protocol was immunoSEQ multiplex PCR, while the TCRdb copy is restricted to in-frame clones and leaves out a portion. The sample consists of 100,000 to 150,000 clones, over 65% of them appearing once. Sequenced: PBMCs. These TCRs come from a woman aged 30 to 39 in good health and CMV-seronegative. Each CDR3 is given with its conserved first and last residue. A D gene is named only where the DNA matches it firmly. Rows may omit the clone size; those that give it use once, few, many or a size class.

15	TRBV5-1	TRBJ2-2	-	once	TGCGCCAGCAGCTTGCCGACACTGAACACCGGGGAGCTGTTTTTT	CASSLPTLNTGELFF
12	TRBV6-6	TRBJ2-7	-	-	TGTGCCAGCAGTTACACAACCTACGAGCAGTACTTC	CASSYTTYEQYF
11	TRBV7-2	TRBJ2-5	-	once	TGTGCCAGCAGCCAGGGGGAGACCCAGTACTTC	CASSQGETQYF
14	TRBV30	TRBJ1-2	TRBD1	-	TGTGCCTGGACCCTGGGCGACAGGGGGAAGCAGTACACCTTC	CAWTLGDRGKQYTF
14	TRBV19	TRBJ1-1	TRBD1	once	TGTGCCAGTAGTATGACAGGGTATGACACTGAAGCTTTCTTT	CASSMTGYDTEAFF
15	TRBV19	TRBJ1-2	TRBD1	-	TGTGCCAGTAGTATACCGGGACAGGGGAACTATGGCTACACCTTC	CASSIPGQGNYGYTF
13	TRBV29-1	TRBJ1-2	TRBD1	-	TGCAGCGGGGCCCGGGACAGGGGGTCTGGCTACACCTTC	CSGARDRGSGYTF
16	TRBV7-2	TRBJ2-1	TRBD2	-	TGTGCCAGCAGTCGACTAGCGGGGGGAGCCTACAATGAGCAGTTCTTC	CASSRLAGGAYNEQFF
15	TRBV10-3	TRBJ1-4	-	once	TGTGCCATCAGTGAGTCCAAGGGGGTTTTTGAAAAACTGTTTTTT	CAISESKGVFEKLFF
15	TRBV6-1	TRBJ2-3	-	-	TGTGCCAGCAGTAAAGGTGAAGGGGTCACAGATACGCAGTATTTT	CASSKGEGVTDTQYF
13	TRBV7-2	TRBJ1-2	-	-	TGTGCCAGCAGCTTAGGGATGGGAGGTGGCTACACCTTC	CASSLGMGGGYTF
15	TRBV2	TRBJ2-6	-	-	TGTGCCAGCAGTCGCCAGGTCTCTGGGGCCAACGTCCTGACTTTC	CASSRQVSGANVLTF
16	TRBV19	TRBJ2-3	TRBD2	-	TGTGCCAGTAGTATGGAGCGGGGGGCCTCCCGGGATACGCAGTATTTT	CASSMERGASRDTQYF
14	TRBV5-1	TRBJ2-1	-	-	TGCGCCAGCAGCTTGGACTCTCTCTACAATGAGCAGTTCTTC	CASSLDSLYNEQFF
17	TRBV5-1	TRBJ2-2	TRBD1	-	TGCGCCAGCAGCCCTTTCGGACAGGGAACGGGCACCGGGGAGCTGTTTTTT	CASSPFGQGTGTGELFF
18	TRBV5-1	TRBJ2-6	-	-	TGCGCCAGCAGCTTGGCGGGACAAGCCCTCTCTGGGGCCAACGTCCTGACTTTC	CASSLAGQALSGANVLTF
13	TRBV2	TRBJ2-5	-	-	TGTGCCAGCAGTGAAGGAGTCCCGGAGACCCAGTACTTC	CASSEGVPETQYF
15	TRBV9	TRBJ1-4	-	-	TGTGCCAGCTCGAAGGTCCCGGGGGCTAATGAAAAACTGTTTTTT	CASSKVPGANEKLFF
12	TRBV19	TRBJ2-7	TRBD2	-	TGTGCCAGTAGTTCTAGCGGGGGCGAGCAGTACTTC	CASSSSGGEQYF
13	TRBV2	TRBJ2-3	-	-	TGTGCCAGCAGACCGGACTACTCAGATACGCAGTATTTT	CASRPDYSDTQYF
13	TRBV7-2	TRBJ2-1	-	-	TGTGCCAGCAGCCTTGGCACCTACAATGAGCAGTTCTTC	CASSLGTYNEQFF
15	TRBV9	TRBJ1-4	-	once	TGTGCCAGCAGCGTAGATCAGGTCCGTAATGAAAAACTGTTTTTT	CASSVDQVRNEKLFF
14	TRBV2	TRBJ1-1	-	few	TGTGCCAGCAGTGCCGGGGCGGGGTACACTGAAGCTTTCTTT	CASSAGAGYTEAFF
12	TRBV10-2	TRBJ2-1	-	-	TGCGCCAGCAGTGAGCCAGGCAATGAGCAGTTCTTC	CASSEPGNEQFF
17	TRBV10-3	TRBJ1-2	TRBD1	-	TGTGCCATCAGTGTGGAGGGGGCGCGTTCATTTGGGTATGGCTACACCTTC	CAISVEGARSFGYGYTF
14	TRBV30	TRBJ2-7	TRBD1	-	TGTGCCTGGAGTACCGGGACAGGGAGTGGCGAGCAGTACTTC	CAWSTGTGSGEQYF
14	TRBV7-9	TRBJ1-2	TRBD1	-	TGTGCCAGCAGCTTGGGACAGGCCTTCTATGGCTACACCTTC	CASSLGQAFYGYTF
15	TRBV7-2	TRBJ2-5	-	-	TGTGCCAGCAGCTTATTCAACGGAGCCTGGGAGACCCAGTACTTC	CASSLFNGAWETQYF
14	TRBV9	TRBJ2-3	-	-	TGTGCCAGCAGCGTACGGGGGGCCTTAGATACGCAGTATTTT	CASSVRGALDTQYF
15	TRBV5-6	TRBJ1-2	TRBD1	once	TGTGCCAGCAGCTATTGGGACAGTTCTAACTATGGCTACACCTTC	CASSYWDSSNYGYTF
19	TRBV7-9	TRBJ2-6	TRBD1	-	TGTGCCAGCAGCTCCTTAGGGACAGGAGCCCACTCTGGGGCCAACGTCCTGACTTTC	CASSSLGTGAHSGANVLTF
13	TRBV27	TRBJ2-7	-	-	TGTGCCAGCAGTCAGGGGCCGTCCTACGAGCAGTACTTC	CASSQGPSYEQYF
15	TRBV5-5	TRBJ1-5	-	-	TGTGCCAGCAGCGGCGGGGTTGATAGCAATCAGCCCCAGCATTTT	CASSGGVDSNQPQHF
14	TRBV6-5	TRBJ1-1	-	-	TGTGCCAGCAGGAACAGGGTCATGAACACTGAAGCTTTCTTT	CASRNRVMNTEAFF
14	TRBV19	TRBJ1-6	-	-	TGTGCCAGTAGTCCCCCGGGGTATAATTCACCCCTCCACTTT	CASSPPGYNSPLHF
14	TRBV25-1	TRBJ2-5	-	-	TGTGCCAGCAGTGTTATGACAGTCCAAGAGACCCAGTACTTC	CASSVMTVQETQYF
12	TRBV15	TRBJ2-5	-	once	TGTGCCACCAGCCGTAGCCAGGAGACCCAGTACTTC	CATSRSQETQYF
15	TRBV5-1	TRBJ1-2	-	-	TGCGCCAGCAGCTTGGAGGGGGGGCTGAGCTATGGCTACACCTTC	CASSLEGGLSYGYTF
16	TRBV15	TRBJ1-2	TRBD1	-	TGTGCCACCAGCAGAGGGGGGGACAGCATTAACTATGGCTACACCTTC	CATSRGGDSINYGYTF